This record concerns one T cell receptor (beta chain) sequence. Its target antigen remains unknown. One base away there is no much larger clone; base qualities are not given. The sample originates from a study of blood T cell repertoires in COVID-19 (dated by TCRdb to 2018 to 2020). A note on the overall study: The collaborator samples originated in the United States, Italy and Spain and spanned the acute and convalescent phases of COVID-19. Samples were obtained from the ongoing ImmuneRACE study (first 160 participants) and from some 1,300 subjects provided by 6 global collaborators. Subjects who had been exposed to COVID-19, were actively infected with it, or had recovered from it provided the deeply sampled blood TCRbeta repertoires that made up the dataset. Sample metadata almost always included a de-identified subject ID, COVID-19 status, age in years and sex. The prospective study material was composed of cDNA or gDNA derived from T cells, B-cell-depleted T cells, or PBMCs. The repertoires were released in a freely available public database meant as a resource for research on the immune response to SARS-CoV-2. HLA class I and class II types, where available, came from metadata supplied by the sample provider rather than from assay-based typing. General conclusions and limits of the study: Clinical and demographic metadata were provided uncurated, with the amount varying by source and participant.

The collaborating institutions used their own protocols to collect whole blood in K2EDTA tubes. For TCRbeta analysis, collaborators shipped samples in one of three forms: frozen whole blood, isolated PBMCs, or DNA extracted from either of those sample types. From its cysteine to its phenylalanine, the CDR3 spans 17 amino acids. Here the CDR3 DNA is all that survives: 51 bases in frame from base 1. CDR1 and CDR2 (SGHAT, FQNNGV) derive from the germline V gene. V was cut back by 2 bases and J by 1 base, leaving a gap of 17 bases between them. TCRbeta CDR3 regions were amplified from genomic DNA by means of the immunoSEQ Assay, a bias-controlled multiplex PCR. In the original analysis: The number of nucleated cells in each sample was estimated by amplification of reference gene primers within the assay. Sequence reads were collapsed and filtered to measure the absolute abundance of every unique TCRbeta CDR3 rearrangement. Productive Simpson clonality was computed per sample as the square root of Simpson's diversity index over productive rearrangements. TCRdb limited this immuneACCESS table to in-frame rearrangements with V and J called. A share of clones is missing; checked studies link under half to unresolved V genes, and the rest is unexplained. V and J calls and clone size are copied from that table; D and trimming were computed from the DNA. The sample table shows 200,000 to 300,000 clones, and 70% to 80% are seen once. The top ten clones comprise about 3.5% of the sample.

This receptor was obtained from a woman of 80 years or more with acute or convalescent COVID-19. Sequencing input: peripheral blood. Rearrangement joined TRBV11-2 to TRBJ1-1, with no reliable assignment of the D segment. The CDR3 in this case is CASSLIRAGMENTEAFF. The DNA sequence reads TGTGCCAGCAGCTTAATTCGGGCGGGCATGGAGAACACTGAAGCTTTCTTT. Outside the CDR3, residues come from the reference TRBV11-2 and TRBJ1-1 proteins, so the full variable domain is: EAGVAQSPRYKIIEKRQSVAFWCNPISGHATLYWYQQILGQGPKLLIQFQNNGVVDDSQLPKDRFSAERLKGVDSTLKIQPAKLEDSAVYLCASSLIRAGMENTEAFFGQGTRLTVV.